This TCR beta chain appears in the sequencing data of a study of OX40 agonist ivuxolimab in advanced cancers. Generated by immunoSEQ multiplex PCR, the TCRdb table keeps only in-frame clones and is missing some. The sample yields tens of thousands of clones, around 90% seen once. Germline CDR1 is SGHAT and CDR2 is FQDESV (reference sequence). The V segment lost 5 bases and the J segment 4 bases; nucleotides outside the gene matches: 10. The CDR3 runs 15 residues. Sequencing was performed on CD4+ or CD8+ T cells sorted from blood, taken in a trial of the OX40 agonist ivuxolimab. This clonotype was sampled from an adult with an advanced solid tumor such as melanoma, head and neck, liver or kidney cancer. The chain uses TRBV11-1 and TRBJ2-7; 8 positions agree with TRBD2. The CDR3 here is CASSPSGGTLYEQYF. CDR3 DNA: TGTGCCAGCAGCCCCAGCGGGGGCACTCTGTACGAGCAGTACTTC. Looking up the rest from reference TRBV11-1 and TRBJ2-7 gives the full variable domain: EAEVAQSPRYKITEKSQAVAFWCDPISGHATLYWYRQILGQGPELLVQFQDESVVDDSQLPKDRFSAERLKGVDSTLKIQPAELGDSAMYLCASSPSGGTLYEQYFGPGTRLTVT.